This T cell receptor beta chain was obtained from a study of blood T cell repertoires in COVID-19. Looking at the study overall: The cDNA or gDNA used as material had been derived from T cells, B-cell-depleted T cells, or PBMCs.

CDR1 SGHNT and CDR2 YENEEA come from the germline V gene. CDR3 length: 12 residues. Trimming took off 5 bases at V and 5 bases at J, with 9 bases between the two ends. During active infection, Seattle patients enrolled and were then monitored through disease. Original methodology: The assay estimated nucleated cells by amplifying reference gene primers. Libraries were prepared by immunoSEQ multiplex PCR; TCRdb keeps only in-frame clonotypes and omits some of them. From that table come the V and J calls and clone size; the DNA was used to work out D and trimming. The sample shows roughly 70,000 clones, roughly 80% of them seen only once.

Input material: peripheral blood. J is TRBJ1-2 and V is TRBV11-3; D is unresolved. The receptor's source is a man in his fifties or sixties with COVID-19, enrolled during active disease. The CDR3 sequence: CASSTTEYGYTF. CDR3 nucleotides: TGTGCCAGCAGCACAACCGAATATGGCTACACCTTC.